This section outlines one T cell receptor beta chain sequence together with its context. Its matching antigen is unknown. Germline V gene lookup returns CDR1 PRHDT and CDR2 FYEKMQ (reference sequence). V was clipped by 5 bases and J by 1 base; unmatched bases: 7. This CDR3 is built from 15 residues. These data come from a study of Tregs in tolerant kidney transplant recipients. Study-level background: Mixed chimerism was transient after nonmyeloablative marrow transplants from related graft donors. Study results and limitations: Tolerant patients' donor-specific Tregs expanded beyond overall Tregs, suggesting antigen-driven growth.

The protocol was immunoSEQ multiplex PCR, while the TCRdb copy is restricted to in-frame clones and leaves out a portion. The sample yields about 72,000 clones, around nine tenths seen once. CD4+CD25+CD127- Tregs, CD4+CD25- non-Tregs, CD4 and CD8 cells were sorted. Specimen: CD8+ T cells from blood, collected before the transplant. The sequence was obtained from a human donor who received a combined kidney and bone marrow transplant. The rearrangement links TRBV13 to TRBJ2-7, with 8 bases fitting TRBD1. Here the CDR3 reads CASSPGQGASYEQYF. In DNA form, the CDR3 reads TGTGCCAGCAGCCCTGGACAGGGAGCGTCCTACGAGCAGTACTTC.